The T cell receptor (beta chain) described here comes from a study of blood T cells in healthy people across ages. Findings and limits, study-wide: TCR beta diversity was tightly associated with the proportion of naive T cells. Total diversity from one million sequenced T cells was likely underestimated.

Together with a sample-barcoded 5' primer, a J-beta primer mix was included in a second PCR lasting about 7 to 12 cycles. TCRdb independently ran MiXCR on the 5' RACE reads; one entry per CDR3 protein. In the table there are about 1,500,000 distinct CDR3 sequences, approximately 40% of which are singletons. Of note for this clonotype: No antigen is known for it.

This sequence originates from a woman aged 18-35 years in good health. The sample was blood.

Here the CDR3 reads CASSQEGQGREPQHF. CDR3 DNA: TGCGCCAGCAGCCAAGAGGGGCAGGGTAGAGAGCCCCAGCATTTT. The gene calls are TRBV4-1 and TRBJ1-5, with a possible D match to TRBD1 (5 bases). CDR1 and CDR2 (germline): MGHRA, YSYEKL. The V end was cut by 0 bases, the J end by 8 bases, with 14 bases between. The CDR3 extends over 15 amino acids.